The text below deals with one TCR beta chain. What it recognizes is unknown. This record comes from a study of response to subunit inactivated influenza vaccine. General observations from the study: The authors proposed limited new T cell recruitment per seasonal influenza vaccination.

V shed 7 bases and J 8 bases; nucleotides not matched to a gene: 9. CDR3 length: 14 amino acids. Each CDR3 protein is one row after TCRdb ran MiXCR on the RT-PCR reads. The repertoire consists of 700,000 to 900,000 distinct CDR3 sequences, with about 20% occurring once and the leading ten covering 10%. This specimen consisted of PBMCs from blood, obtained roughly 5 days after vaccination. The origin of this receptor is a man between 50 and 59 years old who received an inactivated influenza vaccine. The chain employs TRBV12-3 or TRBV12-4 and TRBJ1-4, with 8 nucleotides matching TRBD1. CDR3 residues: CASKLGTGREKLFF. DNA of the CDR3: TGTGCCAGCAAACTAGGGACAGGTCGCGAAAAACTGTTTTTT.